The next 29 T cell receptor beta chains were all read from a single sample in a study of T cells after yellow fever vaccination (dated by TCRdb to the late 2010s). The sample's treatment or condition, from its label and the paper: live attenuated yellow fever vaccine strain. Receptor amplification or capture employed 5' RACE. The sequencing machine was an Illumina HiSeq 2500. TCRdb took the public reads, trimmed them with fastp at Q25, ran MiXCR for clone calling and kept in-frame beta chains. When rows share a CDR3 protein, they turn into one entry using the most common DNA and genes. The sample records 450,000 to 650,000 distinct CDR3 sequences, just over 20% of which are singletons. Roughly 16% of the sample lies in the top ten. The specimen was PBMCs, collected approximately 22 days after the first yellow fever vaccination. These receptors were obtained from a man younger than 35 who received the YFV17D yellow fever vaccine.

This clonotype showed up many times. V is TRBV5-1 and J is TRBJ2-3; the D gene is possibly TRBD2 (5 bases). The CDR3 sequence is 14 residues long. With 0 bases removed from V and 3 bases from J, the gap between germline ends came to 8 bases. CDR1 and CDR2 (germline): SGHRS, YFSETQ. The CDR3 spells CASSLATGTDTQYF. The CDR3 nucleotides are TGCGCCAGCAGCTTGGCAACGGGGACAGATACGCAGTATTTT. Full variable domain (missing parts from reference TRBV5-1 and TRBJ2-3): KAGVTQTPRYLIKTRGQQVTLSCSPISGHRSVSWYQQTPGQGLQFLFEYFSETQRNKGNFPGRFSGRQFSNSRSEMNVSTLELGDSALYLCASSLATGTDTQYFGPGTRLTVL.

This clonotype was recorded a few times. The rearrangement joins TRBV7-2 to TRBJ1-2; no firm D call. Germline CDR1 SGHTA, CDR2 FQGNSA. With 5 bases removed from V and 4 bases from J, the gap between germline ends came to 14 bases. The CDR3 is 14 amino acids. CDR3 coding DNA: TGTGCCAGCAGCCCCGGGGTCGGATCCTATGGCTACACCTTC. It encodes CASSPGVGSYGYTF.

The chain joins TRBV6-2 or TRBV6-3 to TRBJ2-5, with D possibly being TRBD1 (5 bases). CDR3 length: 14 residues. Trimming removed 5 bases at V and 7 bases at J, with 17 bases between. Per germline, CDR1 MNHEY and CDR2 SVGEGT. The DNA for the CDR3 is TGTGCCAGCAGTGACCCGCGACAGATGTGGACCCAGTACTTC. Residues: CASSDPRQMWTQYF.

This rearrangement joins TRBV10-2 to TRBJ2-2; 7 bases match TRBD1. CDR1 is WSHSY and CDR2 is SAAADI in the germline V gene. This CDR3 spans 15 amino acids. V was pared by 3 bases and J by 4 bases, with 5 bases of the junction left unmatched. The CDR3 sequence: CASSEQGLSTGELFF. The CDR3 coding sequence is TGCGCCAGCAGTGAACAGGGGCTCTCCACCGGGGAGCTGTTTTTT.

V gene TRBV29-1 combines with J gene TRBJ2-3; the match to TRBD2 covers 7 bases. There are 14 residues in the CDR3. Germline CDR1 SQVTM, CDR2 ANQGSEA. Trimming cost V 0 bases and J 9 bases; bases outside gene matches: 9. The CDR3 loop reads CSVEDQRGTGTQYF. The CDR3 DNA is TGCAGCGTTGAAGACCAGCGGGGCACGGGGACGCAGTATTTT.

This chain joins TRBV18 and TRBJ2-7; 8 positions match TRBD1. Germline V lookup: CDR1 KGHSH, CDR2 LQKENI. The length of the CDR3 is 14 residues. V dropped 4 bases and J dropped 7; count of bases not matched to a gene: 9. CDR3 DNA sequence: TGTGCCAGCTCACAAAATACAGGGGGGAGAGAGCAGTACGTC. This sequence encodes CASSQNTGGREQYV.

The rearrangement uses TRBV20-1 and TRBJ2-1; no reliable D call. This CDR3 region has 14 residues. The V gene lost 0 bases and the J gene lost 3 bases, with 9 bases spanning the gap. The germline CDR1 and CDR2 sequences are DFQATT and SNEGSKA (reference sequence). As DNA, the CDR3 is TGCAGTGCTAGAGATCAAGCCCGCTACAATGAGCAGTTCTTC. Encoded protein: CSARDQARYNEQFF.

The chain links TRBV11-2 to TRBJ2-5; 7 positions agree with TRBD1. The germline gives CDR1 SGHAT, CDR2 FQNNGV. The CDR3 length is 15 residues. The V segment lost 5 bases and the J segment 5 bases; nucleotides outside the gene matches: 11. CDR3 protein: CASSPSPDRAETQYF. CDR3 in DNA: TGTGCCAGCAGCCCGTCCCCCGACAGGGCGGAGACCCAGTACTTC.

J is TRBJ2-5 and V is TRBV14, with 8 bases lining up with TRBD1. J lost 5 bases, V lost 4 bases, and 15 bases had no gene match. Germline V gene data show CDR1 as SGHDN and CDR2 as FVKESK. CDR3 length equals 17 residues. The CDR3 sequence is CASSRRQGLGSGETQYF. The CDR3 region has the DNA TGTGCCAGCAGCCGCCGACAGGGGCTAGGGAGTGGCGAGACCCAGTACTTC.

The CDR3 coding sequence is TGTGCCAGCAGTTTAATCATGTCGTTTGTGCGGGATAAAGAGACCCAGTACTTC. Translation gives CASSLIMSFVRDKETQYF. V gene TRBV28 combines with J gene TRBJ2-5, with a possible D match to TRBD2 (6 bases). Germline CDR1 is MDHEN and CDR2 is SYDVKM. Trimming stripped 2 bases from V and 3 bases from J, with 22 bases between. The CDR3 sequence is 18 residues long.

The chain links TRBV7-2 to TRBJ2-5, with 14 bases matching TRBD2. Trimming removed 5 bases from V and 4 bases from J; junction bases left unmatched: 6. This CDR3 is built from 16 residues. Per germline, CDR1 SGHTA and CDR2 FQGNSA. The CDR3 sequence is CASSRETSGGGETQYF. The CDR3 nucleotides read TGTGCCAGCAGCAGGGAGACTAGCGGGGGGGGAGAGACCCAGTACTTC.

J is TRBJ1-1 and V is TRBV20-1, with D tentatively TRBD1 (5 bases). This CDR3 has 14 residues. Trimming pared 7 bases from V and 5 bases from J, leaving 20 bases between. Per the germline V gene, CDR1 is DFQATT and CDR2 is SNEGSKA (reference sequence). The CDR3 region has the DNA TGCAGTGTCCCCGGACATCCATCGGGGACTGAAGCTTTCTTT. Residues: CSVPGHPSGTEAFF.

This clonotype was detected a few times. The gene calls are TRBV3-1 and TRBJ2-6, with D maybe TRBD1 (5 bases). Trimming removed 5 bases at V and 0 bases at J, with 8 bases between. The CDR3 sequence is 15 residues long. Looked up from germline, CDR1 is LGHDT and CDR2 is YNNKEL (reference sequence). CDR3 in amino acids: CASSDSPSGANVLTF. DNA of the CDR3: TGTGCCAGCAGCGACAGTCCCTCTGGGGCCAACGTCCTGACTTTC.

V usage is TRBV20-1 and J usage is TRBJ1-5; D might be TRBD1 (5 bases). CDR1 and CDR2 from the germline V gene are DFQATT and SNEGSKA (reference sequence). The V end was cut by 6 bases, the J end by 2 bases, with 17 bases between. There are 15 residues in the CDR3. The CDR3 sequence: CSARTGGIGNQPQHF. Here the CDR3 DNA reads TGCAGTGCCAGAACCGGGGGGATAGGCAATCAGCCCCAGCATTTT.

In this sample, this clonotype turned up a few times. The V call is TRBV20-1, the J call TRBJ2-7; D may be TRBD1 or TRBD2 (5 bases each). The V gene's germline CDR1 is DFQATT and CDR2 SNEGSKA (reference sequence). The CDR3 totals 12 residues. Trimming pared 6 bases from V and 4 bases from J, leaving 13 bases between. DNA of the CDR3: TGCAGTGCCCGGGGACCGCAGTACGAGCAGTACGTC. Encoded protein: CSARGPQYEQYV.

This clonotype was seen more than once but under ten times. This chain uses TRBV29-1 with TRBJ2-2; D remains unclear. V was clipped by 4 bases and J by 6 bases, with 12 bases between them. Germline V gives CDR1 SQVTM, CDR2 ANQGSEA. This CDR3 region has 13 residues. This chain's CDR3 is CSVAKQESGELFF. Here the CDR3 DNA reads TGCAGCGTTGCCAAACAAGAGTCCGGGGAGCTGTTTTTT.

There are a few counts of this clonotype. The rearrangement joins TRBV5-4 to TRBJ2-2; TRBD1 matches 7 bases. The junction had 8 bases not matched to a gene; V was cut back by 4 bases and J by 5 bases. The germline CDR1 and CDR2 sequences are SGHNT and YYREEE (reference sequence). The CDR3 has 15 amino acids. CDR3 protein: CASSLMTGLTGELFF. CDR3 DNA: TGTGCCAGCAGCCTGATGACAGGGTTAACCGGGGAGCTGTTTTTT.

This clonotype has only a few counts. The rearrangement links TRBV29-1 to TRBJ1-1, with TRBD1 matching over 9 bases. Trimming took 7 bases from V and 5 from J; bases not matched to a gene: 11. The CDR3 covers 14 residues. In germline, CDR1 is SQVTM, CDR2 ANQGSEA. The CDR3 loop is CSALAGTGNTEAFF. Here the CDR3 DNA reads TGCAGCGCGCTTGCCGGGACAGGGAATACTGAAGCTTTCTTT.

The sample holds a few counts of this clonotype. This chain connects TRBV5-1 to TRBJ2-1; a possible D gene is TRBD2 (6 bases). The V gene lost 3 bases and the J gene lost 5 bases, with 36 bases spanning the gap. The germline gives CDR1 SGHRS, CDR2 YFSETQ. The CDR3 loop spans 22 amino acids. The CDR3 bases are TGCGCCAGCAGCTCGAGTGCCCGGGCCTTCGCCAGGACTACTCACGCGGACAATGAGCAGTTCTTC. Translating gives CASSSSARAFARTTHADNEQFF.

This clonotype was detected ten times or more. The chain links TRBV5-5 to TRBJ2-1; D gene ambiguous. The CDR3 contains 12 residues. Trimming took off 4 bases at V and 12 bases at J, with 14 bases between the two ends. From germline, CDR1 is SGHKS and CDR2 YYEKEE (reference sequence). CDR3: CASSPVNLAQFF. In DNA, the CDR3 is TGTGCCAGCAGCCCGGTAAATCTGGCGCAGTTCTTC.

This clonotype was counted ten times or more. The chain is built from TRBV20-1 and TRBJ2-4, with D possibly TRBD1 on 6 matching bases. Per the germline V gene, CDR1 is DFQATT and CDR2 is SNEGSKA (reference sequence). There are 11 residues in the CDR3. V lost 1 base to trimming and J lost 9 bases, with 7 bases between them. CDR3 loop: CSARVGGIQYF. As DNA, the CDR3 is TGCAGTGCTAGAGTAGGGGGCATTCAGTACTTC.

This clonotype was seen a handful of times. The gene calls are TRBV5-1 and TRBJ2-3; D uncertain. This CDR3 has 16 residues. The ends were cut back, 0 bases at V and 0 bases at J, with 11 bases in the middle. CDR1 and CDR2 (germline): SGHRS, YFSETQ. The CDR3 bases are TGCGCCAGCAGCTTGGAATCAGGCATCAGCACAGATACGCAGTATTTT. The encoded protein is CASSLESGISTDTQYF.

This chain uses TRBV4-2 with TRBJ2-5, with no clear D. Germline values: CDR1 LGHNA, CDR2 YNFKEQ. The CDR3 sequence is 15 residues long. The V end was cut by 1 base, the J end by 2 bases, with 11 bases between. CDR3 coding DNA: TGTGCCAGCAGCCAAGCCCTAGTCAGGCAAGAGACCCAGTACTTC. This codes for CASSQALVRQETQYF.

In its sample, this clonotype was seen a few times. This chain connects TRBV6-1 to TRBJ2-7; D possibly uses TRBD1 or TRBD2 (5 bases each). Per the germline V gene, CDR1 is MNHNS and CDR2 is SASEGT. CDR3 length: 14 amino acids. V was shortened by 6 bases and J by 0 bases, with 12 bases between the two germline ends. The CDR3 region is CASSKGPTSYEQYF. The CDR3 DNA is TGTGCCAGCAGCAAGGGACCGACCTCCTACGAGCAGTACTTC.

This clonotype was counted many times. The chain carries TRBV10-3 and TRBJ2-1, with D possibly TRBD2 on 6 matching bases. Trimming stripped 2 bases from V and 4 bases from J, with 9 bases between. The germline V gene has CDR1 ENHRY and CDR2 SYGVKD. The CDR3 consists of 14 residues. The CDR3 nucleotides are TGTGCCATCAGTGAGGCCGGGACTTACAATGAGCAGTTCTTC. Amino acids: CAISEAGTYNEQFF.

The V call is TRBV7-8, the J call TRBJ2-7; the match to TRBD1 covers 8 bases. The CDR3 covers 15 residues. V shed 5 bases, J shed 1 base, and the junction held 7 bases outside the gene matches. Germline CDR1 reads SGHVS; CDR2 reads FQNEAQ. In DNA, the CDR3 is TGTGCCAGCAGCAAGGACAGGGTATCTTCCTACGAGCAGTACGTC. The encoded protein is CASSKDRVSSYEQYV.

This rearrangement joins TRBV5-1 to TRBJ2-3; 11 bases agree with TRBD2. This CDR3 comprises 17 residues. After removal of 3 bases from V and 0 bases from J, the junction contained 6 bases not matched to a gene. Germline V lookup: CDR1 SGHRS, CDR2 YFSETQ. DNA of the CDR3: TGCGCCAGCAGCTCCGGGACTAGCGGAACTAGCACAGATACGCAGTATTTT. Translated: CASSSGTSGTSTDTQYF.

This clonotype has more than one count but fewer than ten. The chain combines TRBV12-3 or TRBV12-4 with TRBJ2-3, with 9 nucleotides matching TRBD2. V shed 3 bases, J shed 7 bases, and the junction held 5 bases outside the gene matches. This CDR3 is built from 14 residues. CDR3 loop: CASSLRGGLHTQYF. The CDR3, as DNA: TGTGCCAGCAGTTTGCGGGGGGGCCTGCATACGCAGTATTTT.

This clonotype was observed a handful of times. This sequence joins TRBV2 and TRBJ2-1; D might be TRBD2 (5 bases). Deletions cut 4 bases from V and 0 bases from J, with 13 bases between. Germline loops: CDR1 SNHLY, CDR2 FYNNEI. This CDR3 region has 16 residues. This CDR3 is CASSGDGVSSYNEQFF. CDR3 in DNA: TGTGCCAGCAGTGGCGACGGGGTGAGCTCCTACAATGAGCAGTTCTTC.